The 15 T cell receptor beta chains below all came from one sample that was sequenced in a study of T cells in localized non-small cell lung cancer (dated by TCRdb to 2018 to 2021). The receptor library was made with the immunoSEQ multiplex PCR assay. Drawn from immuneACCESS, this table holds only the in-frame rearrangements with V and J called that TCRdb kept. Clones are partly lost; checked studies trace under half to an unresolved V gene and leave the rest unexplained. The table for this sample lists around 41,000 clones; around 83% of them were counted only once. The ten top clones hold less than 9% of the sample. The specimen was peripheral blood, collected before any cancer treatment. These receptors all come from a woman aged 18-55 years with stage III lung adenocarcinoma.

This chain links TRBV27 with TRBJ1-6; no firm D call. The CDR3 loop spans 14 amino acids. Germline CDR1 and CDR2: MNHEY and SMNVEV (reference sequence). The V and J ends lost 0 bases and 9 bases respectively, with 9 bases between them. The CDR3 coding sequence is TGTGCCAGCAGTTTATCCCCACTGATTTCACCCCTCCACTTT. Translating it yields CASSLSPLISPLHF.

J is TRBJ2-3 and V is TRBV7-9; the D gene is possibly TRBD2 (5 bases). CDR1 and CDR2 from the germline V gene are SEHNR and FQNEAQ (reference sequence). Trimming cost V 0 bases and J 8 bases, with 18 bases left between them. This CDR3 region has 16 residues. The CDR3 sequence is CASSLAVRGGGGTQYF. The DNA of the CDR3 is TGTGCCAGCAGCTTAGCGGTCCGGGGTGGTGGAGGTACGCAGTATTTT.

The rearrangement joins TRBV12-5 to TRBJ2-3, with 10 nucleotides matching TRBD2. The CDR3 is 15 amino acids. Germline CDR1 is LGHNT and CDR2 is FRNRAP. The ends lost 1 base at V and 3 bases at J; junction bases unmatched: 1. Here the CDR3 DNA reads TGTGCTAGTGGTTTGGATAGCGGGGGGACAGATACGCAGTATTTT. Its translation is CASGLDSGGTDTQYF.

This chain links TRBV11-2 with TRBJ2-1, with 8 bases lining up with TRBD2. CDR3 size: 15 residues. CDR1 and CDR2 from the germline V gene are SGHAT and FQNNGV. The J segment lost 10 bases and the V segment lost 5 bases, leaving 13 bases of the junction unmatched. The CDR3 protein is CASSPRTSRGREQFF. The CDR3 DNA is TGTGCCAGCAGCCCCAGGACTAGCCGGGGCAGGGAGCAGTTCTTC.

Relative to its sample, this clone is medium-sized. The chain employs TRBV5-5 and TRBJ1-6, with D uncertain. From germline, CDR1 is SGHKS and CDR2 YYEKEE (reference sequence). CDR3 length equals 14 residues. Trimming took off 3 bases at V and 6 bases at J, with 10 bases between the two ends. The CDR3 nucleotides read TGTGCCAGCAGCTCTCGGGGTGGTAATTCACCCCTCCACTTT. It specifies CASSSRGGNSPLHF.

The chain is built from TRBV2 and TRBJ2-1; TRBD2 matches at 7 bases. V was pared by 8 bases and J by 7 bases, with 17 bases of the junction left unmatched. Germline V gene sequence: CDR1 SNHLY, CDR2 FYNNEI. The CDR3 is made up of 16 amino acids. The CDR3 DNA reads TGTGCCAGCGGAAACTACCGGGCGGGAGTCCCAAATGAGCAGTTCTTC. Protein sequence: CASGNYRAGVPNEQFF.

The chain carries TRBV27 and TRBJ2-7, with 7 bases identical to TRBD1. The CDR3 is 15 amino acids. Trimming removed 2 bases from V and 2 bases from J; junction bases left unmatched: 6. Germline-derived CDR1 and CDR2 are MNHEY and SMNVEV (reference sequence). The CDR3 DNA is TGTGCCAGCAGTTTAGACACCGGGACAGCCTACGAGCAGTACTTC. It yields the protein CASSLDTGTAYEQYF.

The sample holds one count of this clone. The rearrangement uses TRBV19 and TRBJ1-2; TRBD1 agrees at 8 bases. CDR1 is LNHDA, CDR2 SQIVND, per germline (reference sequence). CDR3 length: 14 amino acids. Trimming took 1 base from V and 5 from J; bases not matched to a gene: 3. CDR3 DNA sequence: TGTGCCAGTAGTATAGGCGGGACAGGTTATGGCTACACCTTC. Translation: CASSIGGTGYGYTF.

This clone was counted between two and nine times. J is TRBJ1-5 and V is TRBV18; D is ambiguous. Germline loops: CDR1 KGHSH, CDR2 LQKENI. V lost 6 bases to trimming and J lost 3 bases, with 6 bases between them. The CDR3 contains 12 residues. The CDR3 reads CASSMDNQPQHF. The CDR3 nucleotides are TGTGCCAGCTCGATGGACAATCAGCCCCAGCATTTT.

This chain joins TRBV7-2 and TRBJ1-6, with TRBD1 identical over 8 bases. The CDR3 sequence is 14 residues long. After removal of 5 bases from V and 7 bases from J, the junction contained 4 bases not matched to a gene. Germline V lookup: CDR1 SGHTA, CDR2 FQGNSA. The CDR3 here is CASSARQGNSPLHF. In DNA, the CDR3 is TGTGCCAGCAGCGCCAGACAGGGGAATTCACCCCTCCACTTT.

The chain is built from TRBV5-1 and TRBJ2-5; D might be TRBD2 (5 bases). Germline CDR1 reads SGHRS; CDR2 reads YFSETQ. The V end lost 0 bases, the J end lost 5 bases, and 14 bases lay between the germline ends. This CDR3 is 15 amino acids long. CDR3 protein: CASSLVLADMETQYF. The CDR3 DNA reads TGCGCCAGCAGCTTGGTCCTAGCAGACATGGAGACCCAGTACTTC.

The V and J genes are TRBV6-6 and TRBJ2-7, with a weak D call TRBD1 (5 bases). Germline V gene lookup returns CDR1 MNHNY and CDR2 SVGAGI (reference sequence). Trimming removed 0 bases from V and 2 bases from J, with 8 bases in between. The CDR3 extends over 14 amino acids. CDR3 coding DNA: TGTGCCAGCAGTTACTCGCAGGGAACCTACGAGCAGTACTTC. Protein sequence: CASSYSQGTYEQYF.

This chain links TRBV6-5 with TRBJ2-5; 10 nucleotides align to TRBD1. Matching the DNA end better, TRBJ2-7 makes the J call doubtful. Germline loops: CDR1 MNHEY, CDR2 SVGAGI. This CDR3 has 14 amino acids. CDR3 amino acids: CASRPGQGHHEQYF. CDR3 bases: TGTGCCAGCAGACCGGGACAGGGGCACCACGAGCAGTACTTC.

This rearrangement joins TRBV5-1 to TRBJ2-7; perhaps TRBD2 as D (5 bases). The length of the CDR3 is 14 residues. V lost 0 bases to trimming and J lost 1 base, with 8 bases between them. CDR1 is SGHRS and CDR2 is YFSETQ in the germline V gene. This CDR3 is CASSLAGLSYEQYF. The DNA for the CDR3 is TGCGCCAGCAGCTTGGCGGGGTTGTCCTACGAGCAGTACTTC.

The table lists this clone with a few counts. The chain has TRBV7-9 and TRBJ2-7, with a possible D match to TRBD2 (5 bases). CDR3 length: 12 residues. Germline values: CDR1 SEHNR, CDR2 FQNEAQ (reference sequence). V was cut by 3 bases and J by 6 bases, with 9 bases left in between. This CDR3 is CASSLLAGEQYF. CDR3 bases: TGTGCCAGCAGCTTGCTAGCAGGCGAGCAGTACTTC.